The rows below give T cell receptor beta chains drawn from one sample of a study of cytomegalovirus exposure and HLA in healthy donors. The protocol was immunoSEQ multiplex PCR, while the TCRdb copy is restricted to in-frame clones and leaves out a portion. The data show 130,000 to 150,000 clones, 65% to 85% seen once. Sequenced: PBMCs. All receptors come from a woman in her forties in good health and CMV-seropositive. The CDR3 runs from the conserved cysteine through the conserved F or W. Fields, in order: J gene, V gene, D gene, clone size, CDR3 DNA, CDR3 protein. D genes are given only for firm matches. The size of a clone is reported for some rows only, either as once, few or many, or as a class for expanded clones.

j_call: TRBJ1-2
v_call: TRBV6-5
d_call: .
clone_size: few
cdr3_nt: TGTGCCAGCAGGGGCGTCTATGGCTACACCTTC
cdr3_aa: CASRGVYGYTF

j_call: TRBJ1-4
v_call: TRBV18
d_call: .
clone_size: .
cdr3_nt: TGTGCCAGCTCCCTGACAGAATTCGGTGAAAAACTGTTTTTT
cdr3_aa: CASSLTEFGEKLFF

j_call: TRBJ1-2
v_call: TRBV28
d_call: .
clone_size: few
cdr3_nt: TGTGCCAGCAGTTCCTCGATACAGGGTAGAGGAGGCTACACCTTC
cdr3_aa: CASSSSIQGRGGYTF

j_call: TRBJ1-5
v_call: TRBV6-1
d_call: .
clone_size: .
cdr3_nt: TGTGCCAGCAGTGATTTGAGGGTTGGGAAATCGAATCAGCCCCAGCATTTT
cdr3_aa: CASSDLRVGKSNQPQHF

j_call: TRBJ2-7
v_call: TRBV5-4
d_call: .
clone_size: .
cdr3_nt: TGTGCCAGCAGCTTGTCGGGGAGATCCTACGAGCAGTACTTC
cdr3_aa: CASSLSGRSYEQYF

j_call: TRBJ2-7
v_call: TRBV20-1
d_call: .
clone_size: few
cdr3_nt: TGCAGTGTCACGGGACACCAGGAGCAGTACTTC
cdr3_aa: CSVTGHQEQYF

j_call: TRBJ2-3
v_call: TRBV28
d_call: .
clone_size: .
cdr3_nt: TGTGCCAGCAGCCGAGACTCTTCTTGGGGCACAGATACGCAGTATTTT
cdr3_aa: CASSRDSSWGTDTQYF

j_call: TRBJ2-1
v_call: TRBV9
d_call: TRBD2
clone_size: .
cdr3_nt: TGTGCCAGCAGCGTAGAGGCTAGCGGGGGTGGCTCCTACAATGAGCAGTTCTTC
cdr3_aa: CASSVEASGGGSYNEQFF

j_call: TRBJ2-1
v_call: TRBV10-3
d_call: TRBD2
clone_size: .
cdr3_nt: TGTGCCATCAGTGAGCAAGGCGGGGGCTACAATGAGCAGTTCTTC
cdr3_aa: CAISEQGGGYNEQFF

j_call: TRBJ2-3
v_call: TRBV5-1
d_call: TRBD1
clone_size: .
cdr3_nt: TGCGCCAGCAGCTTGGTTCACAGGGGCCCCTCCGATACGCAGTATTTT
cdr3_aa: CASSLVHRGPSDTQYF

j_call: TRBJ2-7
v_call: TRBV28
d_call: TRBD1
clone_size: .
cdr3_nt: TGTGCCAGCAGTTTATTCCAGGGGGCGGGTGAGCAGTACTTC
cdr3_aa: CASSLFQGAGEQYF

j_call: TRBJ2-7
v_call: TRBV19
d_call: .
clone_size: .
cdr3_nt: TGTGCCAGTAGTACCCAGACAGGCTACGAGCAGTACTTC
cdr3_aa: CASSTQTGYEQYF

j_call: TRBJ2-1
v_call: TRBV2
d_call: TRBD2
clone_size: .
cdr3_nt: TGTGCCAGCAGTGAGGGACTACCCTCCTACAATGAGCAGTTCTTC
cdr3_aa: CASSEGLPSYNEQFF

j_call: TRBJ1-3
v_call: TRBV18
d_call: .
clone_size: once
cdr3_nt: TGTGCCAGCTCACCTTCACGGGTCTCTGGAAACACCATATATTTT
cdr3_aa: CASSPSRVSGNTIYF

j_call: TRBJ2-1
v_call: TRBV9
d_call: TRBD2
clone_size: .
cdr3_nt: TGTGCCAGCAGCGTAGGACTAGCGGGGGGGATTGGCAATGAGCAGTTCTTC
cdr3_aa: CASSVGLAGGIGNEQFF

j_call: TRBJ2-1
v_call: TRBV5-1
d_call: TRBD1
clone_size: .
cdr3_nt: TGCGCCAGCAGCTCTGGGACAGGGGTGGGGAATGAGCAGTTCTTC
cdr3_aa: CASSSGTGVGNEQFF

j_call: TRBJ2-5
v_call: TRBV7-9
d_call: TRBD2
clone_size: .
cdr3_nt: TGTGCCAGCAGCTTAATGTCCACTAGCGGAGAGACCCAGTACTTC
cdr3_aa: CASSLMSTSGETQYF

j_call: TRBJ1-4
v_call: TRBV5-6
d_call: .
clone_size: once
cdr3_nt: TGTGCCAGCAGTTCTCTAGGGGCCAGTAATGAAAAACTGTTTTTT
cdr3_aa: CASSSLGASNEKLFF

j_call: TRBJ2-5
v_call: TRBV10-2
d_call: .
clone_size: .
cdr3_nt: TGCGCCAGCAGTCTCCCGAAGGGGACATTTTCCGAGACCCAGTACTTC
cdr3_aa: CASSLPKGTFSETQYF

j_call: TRBJ1-2
v_call: TRBV25-1
d_call: .
clone_size: .
cdr3_nt: TGTGCCACCGACGGGGGTTTCGGTGGCTACACCTTC
cdr3_aa: CATDGGFGGYTF

j_call: TRBJ1-3
v_call: TRBV18
d_call: .
clone_size: .
cdr3_nt: TGTGCCAGCTCCCGCGGGGGGATCTCTGGAAACACCATATATTTT
cdr3_aa: CASSRGGISGNTIYF

j_call: TRBJ2-1
v_call: TRBV2
d_call: TRBD2
clone_size: .
cdr3_nt: TGTGCCAGCAGTAGAGGCGGGGGGGCTGGTGAGCAGTTCTTC
cdr3_aa: CASSRGGGAGEQFF

j_call: TRBJ2-1
v_call: TRBV5-4
d_call: TRBD2
clone_size: once
cdr3_nt: TGTGCCAGCACCAGTCGGGGGGTACCCTTCAATGAGCAGTTCTTC
cdr3_aa: CASTSRGVPFNEQFF

j_call: TRBJ1-3
v_call: TRBV2
d_call: .
clone_size: .
cdr3_nt: TGTGCCAGCCGTAACAGGGCAGGTGGAAACACCATATATTTT
cdr3_aa: CASRNRAGGNTIYF

j_call: TRBJ1-1
v_call: TRBV27
d_call: .
clone_size: .
cdr3_nt: TGTGCCAGCAGAGCTGACAGGCTGAACACTGAAGCTTTCTTT
cdr3_aa: CASRADRLNTEAFF

j_call: TRBJ2-2
v_call: TRBV30
d_call: TRBD2
clone_size: .
cdr3_nt: TGTGCCTGGGGACCCAGCGGGGTATGGACCGGGGAGCTGTTTTTT
cdr3_aa: CAWGPSGVWTGELFF

j_call: TRBJ1-2
v_call: TRBV28
d_call: TRBD1
clone_size: .
cdr3_nt: TGTGCCAGCAGAAGACAGGGTTACTATGGCTACACCTTC
cdr3_aa: CASRRQGYYGYTF

j_call: TRBJ2-7
v_call: TRBV5-4
d_call: TRBD1
clone_size: .
cdr3_nt: TGTGCCAGCAGCCAGGGCCTCGACAGGGGCTCGGACGAGCAGTACTTC
cdr3_aa: CASSQGLDRGSDEQYF

j_call: TRBJ1-3
v_call: TRBV4-1
d_call: TRBD1
clone_size: few
cdr3_nt: TGCGCCAGCAGCCAGACCCGACAGGGGAGAAACACCATATATTTT
cdr3_aa: CASSQTRQGRNTIYF

j_call: TRBJ1-5
v_call: TRBV12-5
d_call: TRBD1
clone_size: few
cdr3_nt: TGTGCTAGTGGTTCGGGACAGGGCGCTCAGCCCCAGCATTTT
cdr3_aa: CASGSGQGAQPQHF

j_call: TRBJ1-2
v_call: TRBV5-1
d_call: .
clone_size: .
cdr3_nt: TGCGCCAGCAGCTTGGTGCCTCAAGAGCAGGATGGCTACACCTTC
cdr3_aa: CASSLVPQEQDGYTF

j_call: TRBJ1-1
v_call: TRBV10-3
d_call: .
clone_size: .
cdr3_nt: TGTGCCATCAGTGAGTCGGCGGGGGGACGGGATGAAGCTTTCTTT
cdr3_aa: CAISESAGGRDEAFF

j_call: TRBJ2-7
v_call: TRBV28
d_call: .
clone_size: .
cdr3_nt: TGTGCCAGCAGTTTATTCAGGGGACCCTACGAGCAGTACTTC
cdr3_aa: CASSLFRGPYEQYF